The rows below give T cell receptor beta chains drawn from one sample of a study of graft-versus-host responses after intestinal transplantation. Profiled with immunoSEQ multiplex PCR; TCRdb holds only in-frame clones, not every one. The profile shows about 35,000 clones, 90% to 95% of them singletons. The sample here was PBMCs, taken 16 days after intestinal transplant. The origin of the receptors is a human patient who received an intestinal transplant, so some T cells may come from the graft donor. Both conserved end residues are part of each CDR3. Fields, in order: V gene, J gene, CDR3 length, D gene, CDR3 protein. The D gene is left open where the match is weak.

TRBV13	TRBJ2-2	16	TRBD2	CASSHMTSGSTGELFF
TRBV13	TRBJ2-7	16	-	CASSLEVPASSYEQYF
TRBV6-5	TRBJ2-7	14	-	CASRLTGATYEQYF
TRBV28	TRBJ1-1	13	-	CASAFPKGTEAFF
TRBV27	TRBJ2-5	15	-	CASSLRTRGQETQYF
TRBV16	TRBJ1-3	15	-	CASSQGLGEGDTIYF
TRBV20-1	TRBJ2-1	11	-	CSAPGGGREFF
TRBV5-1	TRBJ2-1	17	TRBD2	CASSPGLAGGPANEQFF
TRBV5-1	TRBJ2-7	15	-	CASSLELVPGDEQYF
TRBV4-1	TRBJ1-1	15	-	CASSPLSWVNTEAFF
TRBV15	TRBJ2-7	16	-	CATSRDLGTGLIEQYF
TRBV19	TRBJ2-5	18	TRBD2	CASSMSGLAGSLWETQYF
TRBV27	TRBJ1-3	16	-	CASSLSQGIAGNTIYF
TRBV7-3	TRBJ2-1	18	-	CASSLNPPGEPTYNEQFF
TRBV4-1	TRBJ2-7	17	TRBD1	CASSRPPSGTGRGEQYF
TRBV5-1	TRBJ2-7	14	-	CASSLGDSLGEQYF
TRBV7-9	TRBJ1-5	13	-	CASSSQFNQPQHF
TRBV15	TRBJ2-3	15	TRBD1	CATSSATGGPDTQYF
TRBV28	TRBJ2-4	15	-	CASSDDILAKNIQYF
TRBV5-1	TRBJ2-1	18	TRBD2	CASSFLRTSGQSYNEQFF
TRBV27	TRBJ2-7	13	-	CASSWESSYEQYF
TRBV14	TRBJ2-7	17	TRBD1	CASSRRNRDRGIHEQYF
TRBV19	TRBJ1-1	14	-	CASSRPVRGTEAFF
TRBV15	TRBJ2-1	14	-	CATSRVRGAAEQFF
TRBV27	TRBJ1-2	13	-	CASSLGSGVGYTF
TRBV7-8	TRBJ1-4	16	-	CASSSGRLTTNEKLFF
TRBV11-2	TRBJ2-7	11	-	CASSLEGEQYF
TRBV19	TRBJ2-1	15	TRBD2	CASSITSGGSNEQFF
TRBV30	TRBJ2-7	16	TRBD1	CAWSEKAGTGWFEQYF
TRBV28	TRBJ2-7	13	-	CASSPGPSYEQYF
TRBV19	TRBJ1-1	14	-	CASSIARMNTEAFF
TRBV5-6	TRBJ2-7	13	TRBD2	CASSDGGTDEQYF
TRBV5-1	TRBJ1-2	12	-	CASSLDGYGYTF
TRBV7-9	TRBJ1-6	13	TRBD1	CASSDRENSPLHF
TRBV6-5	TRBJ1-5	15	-	CASIGAVRDNQPQHF
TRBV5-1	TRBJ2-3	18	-	CASSSQRGTLSSTDTQYF
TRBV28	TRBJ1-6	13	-	CASSLDARDPLHF
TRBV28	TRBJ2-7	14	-	CATRGGVIPYEQYF
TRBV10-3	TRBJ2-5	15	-	CAISDPAVPRGTQYF
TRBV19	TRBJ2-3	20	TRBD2	CASSIAPSGTSGRITDTQYF
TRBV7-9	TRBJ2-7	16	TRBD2	CASSLTPSGSFYEQYF
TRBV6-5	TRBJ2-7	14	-	CASSTATGSYEQYF
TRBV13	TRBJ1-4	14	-	CASSLGMDNEKLFF
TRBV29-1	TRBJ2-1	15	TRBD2	CSVEALAGGYNEQFF
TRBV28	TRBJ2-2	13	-	CASSLVGTGELFF
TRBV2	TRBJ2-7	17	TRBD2	CASSEWIRLAGSDEQYF
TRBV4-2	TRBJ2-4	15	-	CASSQALREVDIQYF
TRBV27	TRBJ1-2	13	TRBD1	CASHPLGTAGYTF
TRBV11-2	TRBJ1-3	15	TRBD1	CASSPQGVSGNTIYF
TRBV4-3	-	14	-	CASSQGILGYEQYF
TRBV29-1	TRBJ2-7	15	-	CSVDGVDGNTYEQYF